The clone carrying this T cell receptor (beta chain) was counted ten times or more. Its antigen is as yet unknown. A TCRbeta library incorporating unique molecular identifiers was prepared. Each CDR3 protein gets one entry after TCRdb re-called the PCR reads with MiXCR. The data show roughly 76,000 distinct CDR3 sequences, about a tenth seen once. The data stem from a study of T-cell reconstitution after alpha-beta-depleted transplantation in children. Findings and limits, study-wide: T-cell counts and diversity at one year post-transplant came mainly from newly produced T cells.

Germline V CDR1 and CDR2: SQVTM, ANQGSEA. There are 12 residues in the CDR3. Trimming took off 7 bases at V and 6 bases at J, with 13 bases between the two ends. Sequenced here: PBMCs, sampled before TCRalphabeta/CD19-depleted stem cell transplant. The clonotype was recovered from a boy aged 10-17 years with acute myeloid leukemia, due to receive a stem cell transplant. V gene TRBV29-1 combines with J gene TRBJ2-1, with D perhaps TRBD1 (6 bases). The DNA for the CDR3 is TGCAGCGCCGAGGGGGTACGCAATGAGCAGTTCTTC. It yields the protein CSAEGVRNEQFF.